This TCR beta chain was captured in a study of T cell responses to AZD1222 COVID-19 vaccine. Some clones are missing from TCRdb's copy, which holds only in-frame ones; the method was immunoSEQ multiplex PCR. Among approximately 110,000 clones listed, 80% to 90% were seen once. The CDR3 is 14 residues long. Per the germline V gene, CDR1 is GTSNPN and CDR2 is SVGIG (reference sequence). Unmatched junction bases numbered 6, after V lost 2 bases and J lost 2 bases. This clone has ten or more counts. Here the sequenced sample was peripheral blood, taken 28 days after the second AZD1222 dose. The clonotype originates from an adult who received the AZD1222 COVID-19 vaccine. The V call is TRBV30, the J call TRBJ2-7, with 7 positions matching TRBD1. This chain's CDR3 is CAWSRGTVTYEQYF. The CDR3 DNA reads as TGTGCCTGGAGTAGGGGGACAGTGACCTACGAGCAGTACTTC.